A single sample is the source of the 6 T cell receptor beta chains below, sequenced in a study of Graves' ophthalmopathy and Graves' hyperthyroidism. Investigators amplified TCR beta CDR3 regions from RNA transcripts. The authors performed first-round RT-PCR with HTBI primers and then a second-round multiplex PCR. Via MiXCR, TCRdb re-called the multiplex PCR reads, giving one row per CDR3 protein. Of approximately 460,000 distinct CDR3 sequences detected, around an eighth appear once; the ten largest clones hold 8% to 10%. The specimen was blood. Every receptor here comes from a woman aged 25 to 39 with Graves' ophthalmopathy.

This clonotype was recorded at least ten times. The rearrangement uses TRBV10-3 and TRBJ1-5; D uncertain. V gave up 6 bases and J gave up 5 bases, with 8 bases separating them. Germline V gives CDR1 ENHRY, CDR2 SYGVKD. This CDR3 has 12 residues. This chain's CDR3 is CAIRSGDQPQHF. The DNA of the CDR3 is TGTGCCATCAGAAGCGGGGATCAGCCCCAGCATTTT.

This clonotype appeared many times. The chain uses TRBV6-4 and TRBJ1-2; 9 bases match TRBD1. Germline CDR1 MRHNA, CDR2 SNTAGT. The junction had 4 bases not matched to a gene; V was cut back by 8 bases and J by 3 bases. The CDR3 consists of 13 residues. The CDR3 DNA is TGTGCCAGCGGGGACAGGGAAGACTATGGCTACACCTTC. Translating it yields CASGDREDYGYTF.

This clonotype was recorded at least ten times. V and J are TRBV5-1 and TRBJ1-2, with D hard to call. This CDR3 spans 13 amino acids. Germline lookup yields CDR1 SGHRS and CDR2 YFSETQ. Trimming shortened V by 1 base and J by 8 bases, and 12 bases separated the two germline ends. The CDR3 nucleotides are TGCGCCAGCAGCTTGTCTCCAGTTGACGGCTACACCTTC. Its protein product is CASSLSPVDGYTF.

The table lists this clonotype with many counts. The V gene is TRBV11-2, the J gene TRBJ1-1, with a tentative D call TRBD1 (6 bases). There are 15 residues in the CDR3. V lost 0 bases, J lost 1 base, and 9 bases lay in between. Looked up from germline, CDR1 is SGHAT and CDR2 is FQNNGV. The CDR3 nucleotides read TGTGCCAGCAGCTTAGATACAGGGAGGAACACTGAAGCTTTCTTT. It specifies CASSLDTGRNTEAFF.

This clonotype was counted ten times or more. The chain links TRBV5-1 to TRBJ2-7, with TRBD1 identical over 7 bases. Looked up from germline, CDR1 is SGHRS and CDR2 is YFSETQ. The CDR3 contains 16 residues. V lost 1 base to trimming and J lost 7 bases; unmatched junction nucleotides: 14. CDR3 DNA sequence: TGCGCCAGCAGCTTGAATTATGAGGCAGGGGGTAAGGAGCAGTACTTC. Translated, it gives CASSLNYEAGGKEQYF.

This clonotype was seen repeatedly, ten times or more. J is TRBJ1-6 and V is TRBV24-1; D is uncertain. With 5 bases removed from V and 3 bases from J, the gap between germline ends came to 10 bases. The germline V gene has CDR1 KGHDR and CDR2 SFDVKD. The CDR3 totals 15 residues. DNA for the CDR3: TGTGCCACCAGTGCCGGGTCGGGCTATAATTCACCCCTCCACTTT. This encodes CATSAGSGYNSPLHF.